This T cell receptor beta chain was captured by sequencing in a study of Ad26.COV2.S vaccination and SARS-CoV-2 variants. Trimming cost V 0 bases and J 2 bases, with 13 bases left between them. The CDR3 has 17 amino acids. The germline gives CDR1 LGHNA, CDR2 YSLEER. As to treatment: some 20 received Ad26.COV2.S at low or high dose, single or two shots; several received placebo; per-sample allocation not given. Samples came from day 63 after the first vaccine or placebo injection. Profiling relied on immunoSEQ multiplex PCR, and the TCRdb table lists in-frame clones only, not all of them. The profile shows about 350,000 clones, around nine tenths of them singletons.

The material sequenced was peripheral blood, taken in a trial of Ad26.COV2.S vaccine versus placebo. J is TRBJ1-4 and V is TRBV4-3, with TRBD1 as a possible D gene (5 bases). This TCR was recovered from a person between 18 and 60 years old who received the Ad26.COV2.S COVID-19 vaccine or a placebo. The CDR3 DNA reads TGCGCCAGCAGCCAAGATATAGGGACGGGGACTAATGAAAAACTGTTTTTT. It encodes CASSQDIGTGTNEKLFF.